This TCR beta chain emerged from a study of cytomegalovirus exposure and HLA in healthy donors (dated by TCRdb to 2015 to 2018). Broadly, across the study: In an earlier analysis of around 540 of the donors, about 260 Gb of sequence data and 120 million or so unique TCR beta sequences from about 179 million T cells were reported. Besides the first cohort of around 700 subjects, a separate validation cohort made up of about 120 different subjects was used. A later analysis re-analyzed previously published TCR beta repertoires from 650 to 800 donors and added high-resolution HLA genotyping to study TCR occurrence patterns. Among the approximately 430 genotyped donors, about 83% belonged to the genetic ancestry cluster associated with self-reported Caucasian donors. All discovery cohort repertoires had been generated using a single sequencing platform. The study profiled the T cell repertoires of 500 to 800 subjects by immunosequencing and related them to cytomegalovirus serostatus. Donor age, sex, ethnicity and CMV serostatus were compiled together with the repertoire data. HLA typing covered class I and class II loci at four-digit resolution. Among 398 genotyped donors of the cohort, an average of about 240,000 unique TCR beta nucleotide sequences were sequenced per donor, about a sixth of them non-productive. The study was designed to test whether signatures of past pathogen exposure could be identified by cataloging public T cell receptors. In a later genetic analysis, genome-wide SNP genotypes for about three fifths of the 666 donors were used, and that subset was treated as a discovery cohort. The study combined high-throughput TCR immunosequencing, statistical association of individual TCRs with disease status, and machine learning to predict cytomegalovirus infection status. An earlier analysis of around 540 of the donors applied high-throughput TCR beta sequencing to assess whether each TCR beta V gene segment acted as functional or pseudogenic. The number of typed donors differed by locus: about 620-640 for A, B, C, DRB1 and DQB1; some 500 for DQA1; 606 for DPA1; and 450 to 480 for DPB1. An early release that covered fewer than 750 HLA-typed donors contained around 300 gigabases of sequencing data and 85 million to 100 million unique TCR sequences. A few DR-DQ haplotypes were treated as single units for association and clustering because of strong linkage in the cohort. In the later analysis, no new phenotypic data were used to find candidate immune exposures; instead, reliance was placed on TCR beta sequences and their occurrence across donors. Findings and caveats that apply to the study as a whole: In a later analysis, several top co-occurrence clusters were reported to appear linked to parvovirus B19, influenza, CMV and Epstein-Barr virus. The sequencing pipeline was judged likely to have produced a cluster of highly shared sequence variants as a technical artifact. A later analysis associated about 16,000 TCR beta sequences with specific HLA alleles at a false discovery rate of 0.05. Only TCR beta chains were sequenced in this cohort, and the absence of alpha or paired-chain data limited detectable features. According to a later analysis, most CMV-associated TCR beta chains appeared to be HLA-restricted, and the HLA associations seemed to be driven largely by CMV exposure. A later genetic analysis associated a missense DCLRE1C variant with V-gene and J-gene trimming of TCR beta chains, and an independent cohort replicated the association. Because some donors lacked HLA typing at each locus, the association tests relied only on the typed subset. When HLA alleles, especially DR and DQ, strongly co-occurred, TCR associations were difficult to assign to individual alleles. In a later analysis, HLA-associated TCR beta chains showed more clonal expansion and lower generation probabilities than non-associated chains that were equally common. In vitro tests confirmed that a few of the cytomegalovirus-associated TCR beta chains recognize cytomegalovirus antigens. In an earlier analysis of about 600 of the donors, most TCR beta V segments appeared in productive rearrangements about 87% or about 30% of the time, broadly matching IMGT annotations. In both the original and validation cohorts, the classifier was reported to diagnose cytomegalovirus status with high specificity and sensitivity. It was suggested by the authors that the approach could potentially be generalized to other disease states and immunological phenotypes. Roughly uniform sequencing depth across donors was assumed in presence/absence analyses, although this assumption may not hold. CMV serostatus was the only immune exposure information available for the cohort. The earlier analysis of approximately 590 of the donors excluded some 15 rarely observed V segments, including chromosome 9 orphons, because counts were too low. Correlated functional status among segregating V segments might reflect linkage disequilibrium, but an unknown experimental factor could not be ruled out. A further reported finding was that TCR beta sequences accurately predicted the HLA-A and HLA-B alleles for most subjects in the first cohort. In the study, approximately 160 TCR beta chains were listed as associated with cytomegalovirus. A later analysis found that TCR association rates varied across HLA loci, with DRB1 alleles showing the most associated TCRs and HLA-C alleles the fewest. According to a later genetic analysis, donors in an Asian-associated ancestry cluster had fewer N-insertions in productive TCRs than the approximately 690-donor mean. While some public TCRs were present in many individuals, most TCR sequences turned up only very rarely across donors.

The library was built by means of the immunoSEQ multiplex PCR assay. For the multiplex PCR, a mixture combining 60 forward primers for TCR Vbeta segments and 13 reverse primers for TCR Jbeta segments was used. A multiplex PCR assay on genomic DNA amplified the CDR3 region of rearranged TCR beta genes. Amplified TCR beta libraries were sequenced as 87-base-pair reads on the Illumina HiSeq System. In the authors' own workflow: A later analysis counted approximately 84 million unique TCR beta chains across the approximately 700 repertoires, and some 12 million of these chains were shared by at least two donors. Raw reads were error-corrected and collapsed into unique sequences by a nearest-neighbor algorithm in which closely related sequences were merged to remove PCR and sequencing errors. CDR3 sequences were aligned to IMGT reference sequences to assign V, D and J gene segments. For a sequence to be retained, a match of at least six nucleotides was required to both a V gene segment and a J gene segment. A rearrangement was called productive if the CDR3 had no stop codons and remained in frame with V and J, and every other rearrangement was called non-productive. Following IMGT convention, CDR3 was defined as the stretch from the second conserved V-encoded cysteine to the conserved J-encoded phenylalanine. In an earlier analysis of around 600 of the donors, sequences lacking an unambiguous match to a single V gene segment were excluded. An earlier analysis of about 590 of the donors classified V segments as functional when productive rearrangements were above 56.7% and as segregating when the standard deviation between donors was above 5%. To diagnose cytomegalovirus status from the catalog of TCR beta chain sequences, a statistical classification framework was built. In a later analysis, V and J genes were assigned by comparing TCR nucleotide sequences against IMGT/GENE-DB human TR gene sequences. In a later analysis, CDR3 sequences and most-parsimonious VDJ recombination scenarios were assigned using the TCRdist pipeline. In a later analysis, each TCR beta chain was defined by its CDR3 amino acid sequence together with its V-gene family, and reads lacking a unique V-gene family were excluded. To address suspected cross-contamination and a sequencing artifact, a later analysis removed under 600 highly shared, low-generation-probability nucleotide sequences. A later analysis calculated a clonal expansion index for each public chain from normalized within-repertoire ranks of inferred template counts. Generation probabilities in a later analysis came from a VDJ recombination model fitted to out-of-frame rearrangements, and those results were checked against IGoR. In a later analysis, TCR-TCR, TCR-HLA and TCR-CMV co-occurrence was scored with hypergeometric tests, and a repertoire-size bias correction was applied to TCR pairs. False discovery rates were estimated in a later analysis by permuting HLA or CMV assignments 20 times. In a later analysis, co-occurring TCRs were grouped using DBSCAN, with TCRdist sequence similarity added in when clustering inside HLA-allele-positive subsets. For co-occurrence clustering, repertoires with fewer than 30,000 or more than 120,000 public chains were excluded, along with 5 or 6 repertoires with anomalous nucleotide sharing. As stored in TCRdb, this immuneACCESS dataset retains in-frame rearrangements with V and J assigned. A fraction of the clones does not appear; measured against another copy, unresolved V genes explain less than half of the discrepancy, and the remainder lacks a known reason. D and trimming were read from the DNA, whereas the V and J calls and clone size are those reported in that table. The sample data list 200,000 to 250,000 clones, and roughly 82% of these were observed just once. The top ten clones comprise around 5.4% of the sample.

Details on this clone: No antigen is known for it. The sample holds no much larger clone one base away, and base qualities are not on file.

The cohort was made up of 500 to 850 healthy bone marrow donors. Cohort members were all nominally healthy when sampled, although unrecorded immune exposures were likely present. The donor tested CMV seropositive, placing the donor among the roughly 300 seropositive members of the cohort. Each donor provided a peripheral blood sample, and peripheral blood mononuclear cells were used for TCR beta sequencing. The Qiagen DNeasy Blood Extraction Kit was used to extract genomic DNA from the blood cell samples. The receptor was isolated from a woman aged 40 to 50 in good health and CMV-seropositive. The specimen sequenced was PBMCs.

The DNA reads as follows: TGCAGTGCTAGAGCAGGGGACGAGCAGTACTTC. Its protein is CSARAGDEQYF. The sequence links TRBV20-1 to TRBJ2-7, and possibly TRBD1, on 6 matching bases. V was cut back by 1 base and J by 5 bases, leaving a gap of 6 bases between them. The germline V gene (reference sequence) supplies CDR1 DFQATT and CDR2 SNEGSKA. The CDR3 holds 11 amino acids from the cysteine to the phenylalanine. Left in the record is the CDR3 DNA by itself, 33 bases read in frame from the first base.